This T cell receptor (beta chain) was sequenced for a study of radiation and T cells in renal cell carcinoma. Study observations and caveats: Baseline intratumoral clonotype presence is unknown without pretreatment biopsies. In blood, top tumor clones expanded by 2 weeks, shrinking by 4.

The CDR3 totals 13 residues. Germline CDR1 and CDR2: LNHDA and SQIVND (reference sequence). Trimming removed 10 bases from V and 4 bases from J, with 14 bases in between. Time point described: blood 2 weeks post-SBRT. As for treatment: 15 Gy SBRT to primary tumor, nephrectomy 4 weeks later. This renal cell carcinoma was of the clear cell type. Of note for this clone: Its specificity is unknown.

Here immunoSEQ multiplex PCR was the method, and the copy in TCRdb shows in-frame clones only, minus some. This table holds roughly 60,000 clones, around 81% found once. The sample here was blood, taken from a patient whose treatment included radiotherapy and nephrectomy. The receptor was derived from a man aged 55 to 70 with renal cell carcinoma. The V and J genes are TRBV19 and TRBJ2-1; TRBD1 might be the D (6 bases). The CDR3 loop is CATKGEIYNEQFF. The CDR3, as DNA: TGTGCCACAAAGGGGGAAATATACAATGAGCAGTTCTTC.